This T cell receptor beta chain is from a study of STAT5B mutations in CD4+ large granular lymphocyte leukemia (dated 2022 in TCRdb). Some background on the complete study: Among healthy controls, the CDR3 'QG' motif was associated with a particular HLA allele. The study compared the TCRbeta repertoires of patients with CD4+ T-cell large granular lymphocyte leukemia against those of healthy blood donors. Flow cytometry on FACSCanto II or FACSVerse showed that the purified fractions were more than 95% pure among lymphocytes. The full study reports these points: TRBV06-family usage was enriched among the top patient clones (8/27) compared with healthy controls (2/35). Data were not HLA-matched; higher clonality in CD4+ versus CD8+ T-LGLL could reflect the relatively small sample size. Main leukemic clonotypes were private to each patient, although around 24% of the main leukemic clonotypes were found at low frequency in the non-leukemic repertoires of other patients. CD4-sorted patient repertoires appeared more clonal than healthy CD4+ repertoires, and this difference persisted after removing the putative leukemic clones.

As regards this clone: It has no known antigen specificity. Base quality data are lacking; no much larger clone is found one base away.

The immunoSEQ assay at survey resolution was applied to genomic DNA for sequencing of TCRbeta rearrangements. Per the source publication's procedure: A lowest detectable productive clonotype frequency of 2.59 x 10-5 was observed in the TCR sequencing data. Analyses included only productive TCRbeta rearrangements, meaning complete and in-frame sequences. Sample clonality was computed as Simpson clonality in the immunoSEQ Analyzer version 3.0. Clones were categorized by frequency as very rare, small, medium, large (1-20%) or hyperexpanded (>20%). OLGA 1.2.3 estimated generation probabilities, VDJtools produced V-gene circos plots, VDJdb was queried for specificities, and GLIPH identified CDR3 motifs. As stored in TCRdb, this immuneACCESS dataset retains in-frame rearrangements with V and J assigned. A fraction of the clones does not appear; measured against another copy, unresolved V genes explain less than half of the discrepancy, and the remainder lacks a known reason. V, J and clone size derive from that table, while D and trimming were established from the DNA sequence. Present in this sample are 20,000 to 30,000 clones, 81% of which were seen just once. Less than 0.4% of the sample is in the top ten clones.

Including cysteine and phenylalanine, the CDR3 has 12 amino acids. Only the CDR3 DNA stays, 36 bases, in frame from base 1. Relative to germline, V is 4 bases shorter and J is 9 bases shorter, with 12 bases between their ends. Looking up the germline V gene yields CDR1 SGHNT and CDR2 YENEEA. Healthy controls were roughly 35 blood donors whose buffy coats came from the Finnish Red Cross blood service. All TCR-sequenced material derived from peripheral blood: patient blood samples and healthy donor buffy coats. Peripheral blood mononuclear cells were isolated by Ficoll-Hypaque gradient centrifugation. Magnetic purification was used to isolate CD4+ cells from the buffy coats of the healthy controls. The Gentra Puregene Cell and Tissue kit was used for genomic DNA extraction, and quantification was performed on a Qubit 2.0 fluorometer.

Recombination linked TRBV11-3 to TRBJ1-1; too little of a D gene remains to name it. This receptor was identified in a human donor in good health. Sample: CD4+ T cells from blood buffy coats. The DNA sequence follows: TGTGCCAGCAGCTCCCAGAGGGTGAAAGCTTTCTTT. Translated, it reads CASSSQRVKAFF.